This TCR beta chain was obtained from a study of CD8+ T cells in alopecia areata. The sequencing template was cDNA reverse transcribed from extracted RNA. The assay was immunoSEQ multiplex PCR, and TCRdb's table has in-frame clones only and misses some. Among around 140,000 clones listed, approximately 49% were seen once. CDR1 SNHLY and CDR2 FYNNEI come from the germline V gene. V lost 6 bases and J 1 base, leaving 15 bases between the germline ends. This CDR3 is 16 amino acids long. The receptor's source is a human donor with alopecia areata. This chain connects TRBV2 to TRBJ2-2; a weak D match, TRBD1 (6 bases). The material was CD8+ T cells sorted from blood, obtained at week 0. The CDR3 DNA reads TGTGCCAGCAGCACAGGGCTAGGGAAGAACACCGGGGAGCTGTTTTTT. The encoded protein is CASSTGLGKNTGELFF.